This T cell receptor (beta chain) comes out of a study of blood T cell repertoires in COVID-19 (dated by TCRdb to 2020 to 2022). Regarding the research as a whole: The collaborator samples originated in the United States, Italy and Spain and spanned the acute and convalescent phases of COVID-19. Nearly every sample came with metadata listing a de-identified subject ID, COVID-19 status, age in years and sex. The prospective study material was composed of cDNA or gDNA derived from T cells, B-cell-depleted T cells, or PBMCs. Subjects who had been exposed to COVID-19, were actively infected with it, or had recovered from it provided the deeply sampled blood TCRbeta repertoires that made up the dataset. The repertoires were made available in a free public database intended to serve as a resource for research on the immune response to SARS-CoV-2. The samples were drawn from the first 160 participants of the ongoing ImmuneRACE study and from some 1,300 subjects provided by 6 global collaborators. Where available, HLA class I and class II types were taken from metadata supplied by the sample provider and were not determined by assay-based typing. General conclusions and limits of the study: The quantity of clinical and demographic metadata differed by source and by participant and was supplied without curation.

Trimming at the junction amounts to 8 bases on V and 6 bases on J, and the germline ends lie 26 bases apart. Including the terminal cysteine and phenylalanine, the CDR3 comprises 16 residues. Solely the CDR3 DNA is kept, with 48 bases framed from the first base. CDR1 LNHDA and CDR2 SQIVND were looked up in the germline V gene (reference sequence). On this clone: The clone's antigen remains unknown. Base qualities are not provided; no much larger clone lies one nucleotide away.

TCRbeta CDR3 regions were amplified from genomic DNA by means of the immunoSEQ Assay, a bias-controlled multiplex PCR. In the source study's methods: The number of nucleated cells in each sample was estimated from the amplification of reference gene primers within the assay. To quantify the absolute abundance of each unique TCRbeta CDR3 rearrangement, sequence reads were collapsed and filtered. For each sample, productive Simpson clonality was calculated as the square root of Simpson's diversity index over productive rearrangements. TCRdb obtained this table from immuneACCESS and retained in-frame rearrangements with V and J assigned. These tables miss some clones; where compared with another copy, unresolved V genes account for less than half of the shortfall, and the remainder is unexplained. V, J and clone size are those of that table, while D and trimming were read from the DNA. Counted in this sample were 70,000 to 95,000 clones; 70% to 90% of them appeared once. Roughly 4.8% of the sample lies in the top ten.

Each collaborating institution followed its own protocols to collect whole blood in K2EDTA tubes. For TCRbeta analysis, collaborator samples were shipped as frozen whole blood, as isolated PBMCs, or as DNA extracted from either sample type. This clonotype originated in a woman older than 75 with acute or convalescent COVID-19. This chain is built from TRBV19 and TRBJ2-7, and the D gene may be TRBD2, 6 bases matching. The sequenced sample consisted of peripheral blood. The CDR3 protein is CASGPGVGGGIGEQYF. The DNA reads as follows: TGTGCCAGTGGCCCGGGCGTTGGAGGAGGGATCGGCGAGCAGTACTTC. Reference TRBV19 and TRBJ2-7 proteins supply the regions before and after the CDR3; the full variable domain is: DGGITQSPKYLFRKEGQNVTLSCEQNLNHDAMYWYRQDPGQGLRLIYYSQIVNDFQKGDIAEGYSVSREKKESFPLTVTSAQKNPTAFYLCASGPGVGGGIGEQYFGPGTRLTVT.